The present T cell receptor beta chain was sequenced within a study of regulatory T cells in long-lasting Graves disease. Study-wide findings and caveats: TRBV28, TRBJ1-2 and TRBJ2-5 were segments that persistent disease favored. Peripheral blood alone, not thyroid tissue, underwent study.

Relying on iRepertoire HTBI primers and Arm-PCR of CDR3 regions, the team built TCR beta libraries. TCRdb ran MiXCR on the multiplex PCR reads and lists one entry per CDR3 protein. Among fewer than 550,000 distinct CDR3 sequences listed, about 16% were seen once. This clonotype was observed many times. Its antigen is undetermined. Regarding time point: newly diagnosed GD, antithyroid drugs for less than 3 months. The TCR library was prepared using RNA isolated from PBMCs. Per the germline V gene, CDR1 is SGHRS and CDR2 is YFSETQ. V lost 0 bases and J 5 bases, leaving 14 bases between the germline ends. This CDR3 has 15 residues. These data were also filed under a second study, of T cells in Graves' hyperthyroidism and ophthalmopathy. As reported in that work: Clinical symptoms, serum thyroxine and TRAb, thyroid ultrasound and orbital computed tomography together formed the diagnostic basis. Among thyroid clonotypes expanded above 0.001, most also appeared in blood.

The material was peripheral blood mononuclear cells (PBMCs), obtained at new diagnosis, from a patient treated with antithyroid drugs. This clonotype was sampled from a woman aged 35-65 years with Graves disease. The chain employs TRBV5-1 and TRBJ2-5, with D unclear. Written as DNA, the CDR3 is TGCGCCAGCAGCTTGGGCGGACGACCGGAGGAGACCCAGTACTTC. Translating gives CASSLGGRPEETQYF. Full variable domain (rest looked up from reference TRBV5-1 and TRBJ2-5): KAGVTQTPRYLIKTRGQQVTLSCSPISGHRSVSWYQQTPGQGLQFLFEYFSETQRNKGNFPGRFSGRQFSNSRSEMNVSTLELGDSALYLCASSLGGRPEETQYFGPGTRLLVL.